The T cell receptor beta chain described here comes from a study of blood T cell repertoires in COVID-19. Study information: Researchers got acute and convalescent COVID-19 samples from the United States, Italy and Spain. T cells, B-cell-depleted T cells, or PBMCs provided the cDNA or gDNA that served as material.

Per germline, CDR1 MNHEY and CDR2 SVGAGI. This CDR3 has 15 amino acids. The ends lost 3 bases at V and 8 bases at J; junction bases unmatched: 6. In the authors' workflow: Reference gene primer amplification in the assay estimated nucleated cell counts. The assay was immunoSEQ multiplex PCR, and TCRdb's table has in-frame clones only and misses some. Clone size and the V and J calls come from that table; the DNA yielded D and trimming. The repertoire consists of around 140,000 clones, with about 90% occurring once and the leading ten covering about 6%. The TCR sequence derives from an elderly man with acute or convalescent COVID-19. The chain links TRBV6-5 to TRBJ2-1; the match to TRBD1 covers 11 bases. The sample was peripheral blood. CDR3 nucleotide sequence: TGTGCCAGCAGTTATTCCGGGACAGGGGGATATGAGCAGTTCTTC. Translation: CASSYSGTGGYEQFF.